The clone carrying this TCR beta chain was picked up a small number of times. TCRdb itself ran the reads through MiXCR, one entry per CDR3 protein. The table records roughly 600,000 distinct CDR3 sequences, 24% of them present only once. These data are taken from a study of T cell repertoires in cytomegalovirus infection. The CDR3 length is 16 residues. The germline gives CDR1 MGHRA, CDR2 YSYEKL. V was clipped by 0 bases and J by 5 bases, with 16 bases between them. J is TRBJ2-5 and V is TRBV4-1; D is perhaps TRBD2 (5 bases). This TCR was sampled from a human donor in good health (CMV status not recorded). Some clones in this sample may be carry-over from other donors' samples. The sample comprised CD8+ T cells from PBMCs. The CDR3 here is CASSQDLFGVWETQYF. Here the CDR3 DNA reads TGCGCCAGCAGCCAAGATTTATTCGGGGTTTGGGAGACCCAGTACTTC.